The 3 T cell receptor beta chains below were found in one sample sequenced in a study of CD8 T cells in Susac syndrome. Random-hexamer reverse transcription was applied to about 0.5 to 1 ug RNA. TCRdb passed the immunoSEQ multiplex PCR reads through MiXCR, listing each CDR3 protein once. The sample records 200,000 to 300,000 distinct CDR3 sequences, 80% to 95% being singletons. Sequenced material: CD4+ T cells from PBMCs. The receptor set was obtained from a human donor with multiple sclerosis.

The CDR3 coding sequence is TGTGCCAGCAGCTGGGGCGGGGGACTCACAGATACGCAGTATTTT. This codes for CASSWGGGLTDTQYF. V gene TRBV7-9 combines with J gene TRBJ2-3, with TRBD2 identical over 7 bases. CDR1 is SEHNR and CDR2 is FQNEAQ in the germline V gene (reference sequence). CDR3 length: 15 residues. The junction had 6 bases not matched to a gene; V was cut back by 4 bases and J by 2 bases.

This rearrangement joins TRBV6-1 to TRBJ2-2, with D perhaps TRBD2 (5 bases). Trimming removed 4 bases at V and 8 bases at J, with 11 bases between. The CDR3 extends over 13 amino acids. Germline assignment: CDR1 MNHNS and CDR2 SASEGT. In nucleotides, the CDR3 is TGTGCCAGCAGTGGGGAGCGAATGGGGGAGCTGTTTTTT. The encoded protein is CASSGERMGELFF.

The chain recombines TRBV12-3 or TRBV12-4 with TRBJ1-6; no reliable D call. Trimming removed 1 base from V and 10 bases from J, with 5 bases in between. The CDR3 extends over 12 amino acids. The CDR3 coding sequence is TGTGCCAGCAGTTTAGAAGGGTCACCCCTCCACTTT. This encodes CASSLEGSPLHF.